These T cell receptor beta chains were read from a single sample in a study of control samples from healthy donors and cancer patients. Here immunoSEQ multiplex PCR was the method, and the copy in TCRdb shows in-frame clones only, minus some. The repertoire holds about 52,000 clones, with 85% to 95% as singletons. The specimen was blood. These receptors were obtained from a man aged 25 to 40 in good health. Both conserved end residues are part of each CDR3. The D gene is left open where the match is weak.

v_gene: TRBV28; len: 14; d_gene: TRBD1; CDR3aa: CASSPGTGVPEAFF
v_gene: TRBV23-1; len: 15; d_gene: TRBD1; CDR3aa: CASRKDRGPGNIQYF
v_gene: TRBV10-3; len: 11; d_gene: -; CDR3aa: CAISASGELFF
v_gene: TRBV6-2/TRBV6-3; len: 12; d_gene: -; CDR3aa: CASSPLQGPAFF
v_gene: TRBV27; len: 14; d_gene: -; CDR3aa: CASSPQTGLYEQYF
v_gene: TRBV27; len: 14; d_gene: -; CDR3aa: CASSPGLYNSPLHF
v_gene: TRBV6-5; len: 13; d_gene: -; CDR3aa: CASSMEARNEQFF
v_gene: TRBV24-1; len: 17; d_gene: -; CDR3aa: CATPGWGERCGNQPQHF
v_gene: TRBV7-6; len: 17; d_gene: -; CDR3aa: CASSSAFAQGIPYEQYF
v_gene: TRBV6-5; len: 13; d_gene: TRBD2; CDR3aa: CASGLAGVYEQYF
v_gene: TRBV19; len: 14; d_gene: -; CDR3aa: CASSILHLKGGYTF
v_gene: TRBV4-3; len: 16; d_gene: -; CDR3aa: CASSQEIGVAKNIQYF
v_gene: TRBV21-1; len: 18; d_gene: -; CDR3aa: CASSKEAPPTLPYNEQFF
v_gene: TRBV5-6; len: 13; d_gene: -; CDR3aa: CASSARHRDEAFF
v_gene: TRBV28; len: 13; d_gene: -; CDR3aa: CASSLGAGTEAFF
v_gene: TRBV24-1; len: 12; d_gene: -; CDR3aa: CATSDLAAEQFF
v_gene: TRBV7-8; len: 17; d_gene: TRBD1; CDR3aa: CASSLVSGQGPNQPQHF
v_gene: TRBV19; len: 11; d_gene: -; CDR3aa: CASSRGGELFF
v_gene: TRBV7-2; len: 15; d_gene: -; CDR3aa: CASSSQGFPGYEQYF
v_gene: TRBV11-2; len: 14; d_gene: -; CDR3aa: CASSLDRVNSPLHF
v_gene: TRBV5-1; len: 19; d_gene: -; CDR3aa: CASSLLWDGGQGVNEKLFF
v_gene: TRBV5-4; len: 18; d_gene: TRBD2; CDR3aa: CASSPGTSRRYSYNEQFF
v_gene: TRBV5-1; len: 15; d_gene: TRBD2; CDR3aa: CASSLFGGAGETQYF
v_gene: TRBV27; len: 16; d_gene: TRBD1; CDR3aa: CASSLGRQGESHEQYF
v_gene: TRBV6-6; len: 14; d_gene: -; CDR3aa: CASSPPGVREKLFF
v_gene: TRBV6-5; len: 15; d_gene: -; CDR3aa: CASSYSVGDNEKLFF
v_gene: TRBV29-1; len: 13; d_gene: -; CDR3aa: CSVEAREGYGYTF
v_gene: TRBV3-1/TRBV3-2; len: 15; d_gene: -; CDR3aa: CASSPDPRSSYEQYF
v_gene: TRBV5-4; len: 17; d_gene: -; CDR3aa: CASSLEGTSSYNSPLHF
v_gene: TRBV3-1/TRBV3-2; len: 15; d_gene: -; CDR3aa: CASSQDPWPNQPQHF
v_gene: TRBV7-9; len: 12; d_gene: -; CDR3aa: CASSPVTYEQYF
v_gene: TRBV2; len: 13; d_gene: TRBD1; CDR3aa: CASGGQGRQPQHF
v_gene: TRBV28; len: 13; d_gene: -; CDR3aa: CASTLTGTYEAFF
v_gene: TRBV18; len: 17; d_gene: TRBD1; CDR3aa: CASSPKALQGANTEAFF
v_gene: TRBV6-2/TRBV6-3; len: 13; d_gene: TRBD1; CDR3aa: CASSYTGDYGYTF
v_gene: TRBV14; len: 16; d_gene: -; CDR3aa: CASSQMRGNSYNEQFF
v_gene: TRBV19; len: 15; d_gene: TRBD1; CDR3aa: CASRTRTGQPYEQYF
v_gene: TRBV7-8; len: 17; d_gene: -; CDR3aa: CASSSDLAVSYNSPLHF
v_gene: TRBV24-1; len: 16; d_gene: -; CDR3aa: CATSDLAVKGGNEQFF
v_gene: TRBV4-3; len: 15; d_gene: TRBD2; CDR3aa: CASSQAGLAVSEQFF